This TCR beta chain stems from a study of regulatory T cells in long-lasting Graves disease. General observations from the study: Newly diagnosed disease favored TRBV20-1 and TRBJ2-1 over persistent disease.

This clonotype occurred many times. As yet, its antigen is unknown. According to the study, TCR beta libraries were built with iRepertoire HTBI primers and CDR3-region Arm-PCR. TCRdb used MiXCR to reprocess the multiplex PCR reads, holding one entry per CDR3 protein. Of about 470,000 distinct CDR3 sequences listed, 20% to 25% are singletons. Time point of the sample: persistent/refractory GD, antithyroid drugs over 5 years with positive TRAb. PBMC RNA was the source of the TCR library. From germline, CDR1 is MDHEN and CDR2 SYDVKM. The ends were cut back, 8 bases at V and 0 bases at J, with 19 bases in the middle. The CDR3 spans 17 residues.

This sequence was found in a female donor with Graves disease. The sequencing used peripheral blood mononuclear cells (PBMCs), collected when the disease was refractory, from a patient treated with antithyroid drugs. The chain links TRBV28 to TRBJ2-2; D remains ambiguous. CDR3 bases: TGTGCCAGCTCTCTAAGGAGCTACCGTACGAACACCGGGGAGCTGTTTTTT. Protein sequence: CASSLRSYRTNTGELFF.